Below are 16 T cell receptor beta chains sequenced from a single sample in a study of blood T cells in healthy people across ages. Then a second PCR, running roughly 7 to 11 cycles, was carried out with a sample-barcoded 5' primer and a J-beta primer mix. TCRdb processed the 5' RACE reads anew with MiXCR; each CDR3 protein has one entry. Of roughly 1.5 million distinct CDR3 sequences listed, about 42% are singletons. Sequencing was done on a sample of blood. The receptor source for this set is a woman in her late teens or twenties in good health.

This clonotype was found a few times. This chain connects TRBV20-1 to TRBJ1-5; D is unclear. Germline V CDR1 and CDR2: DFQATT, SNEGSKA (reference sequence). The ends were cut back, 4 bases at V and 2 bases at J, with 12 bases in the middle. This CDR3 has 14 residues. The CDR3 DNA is TGCAGTGCTACCGGACCGGGAGGCAATCAGCCCCAGCATTTT. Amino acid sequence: CSATGPGGNQPQHF.

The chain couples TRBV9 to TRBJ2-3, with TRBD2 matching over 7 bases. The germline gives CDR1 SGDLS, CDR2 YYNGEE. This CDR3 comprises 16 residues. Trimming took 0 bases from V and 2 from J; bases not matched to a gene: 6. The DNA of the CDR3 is TGTGCCAGCAGCGTAGGCAGCGGGGAAAACACAGATACGCAGTATTTT. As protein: CASSVGSGENTDTQYF.

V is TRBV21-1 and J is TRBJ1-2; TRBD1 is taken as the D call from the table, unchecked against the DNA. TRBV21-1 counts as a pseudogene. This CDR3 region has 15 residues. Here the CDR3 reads CASSQWDKPNYGYTF. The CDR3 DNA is TGTGCCAGCAGCCAATGGGACAAACCGAACTATGGCTACACCTTC.

The CDR3 DNA sequence: TGTGCCAGCAGCGTACGCCCCCAGCCCATCACTAGCGGGAGAACAGATACGCAGTATTTT. This sequence encodes CASSVRPQPITSGRTDTQYF. The chain recombines TRBV9 with TRBJ2-3; 11 nucleotides align to TRBD2. Trimming cost V 1 base and J 3 bases; bases outside gene matches: 16. The CDR3 sequence is 20 residues long. Germline V lookup: CDR1 SGDLS, CDR2 YYNGEE.

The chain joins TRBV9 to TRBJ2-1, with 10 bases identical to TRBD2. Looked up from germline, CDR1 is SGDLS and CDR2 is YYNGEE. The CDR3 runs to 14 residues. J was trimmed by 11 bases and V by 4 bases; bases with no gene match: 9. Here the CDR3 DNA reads TGTGCCAGCAGCACAGCGGGGGGGCCCAGGAAGCAGTTCTTC. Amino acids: CASSTAGGPRKQFF.

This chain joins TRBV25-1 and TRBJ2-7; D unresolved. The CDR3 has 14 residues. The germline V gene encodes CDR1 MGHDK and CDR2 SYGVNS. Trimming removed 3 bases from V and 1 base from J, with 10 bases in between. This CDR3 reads CASSDPSASYEQYF. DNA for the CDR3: TGTGCCAGCAGTGACCCGTCCGCTTCCTACGAGCAGTACTTC.

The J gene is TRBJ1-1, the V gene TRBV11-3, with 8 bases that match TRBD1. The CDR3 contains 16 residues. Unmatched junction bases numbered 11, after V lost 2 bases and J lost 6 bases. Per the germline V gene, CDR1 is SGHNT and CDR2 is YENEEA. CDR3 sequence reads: CASSLPSPGGGSEAFF. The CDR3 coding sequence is TGTGCCAGCAGCTTACCGTCCCCAGGGGGCGGCTCTGAAGCTTTCTTT.

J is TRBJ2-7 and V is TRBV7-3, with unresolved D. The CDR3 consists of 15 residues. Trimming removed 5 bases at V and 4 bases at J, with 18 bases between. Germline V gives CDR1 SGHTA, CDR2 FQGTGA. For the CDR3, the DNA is TGTGCCAGCAGCCCCCTAGGCGGCACATTTTACGAGCAGTACTTC. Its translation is CASSPLGGTFYEQYF.

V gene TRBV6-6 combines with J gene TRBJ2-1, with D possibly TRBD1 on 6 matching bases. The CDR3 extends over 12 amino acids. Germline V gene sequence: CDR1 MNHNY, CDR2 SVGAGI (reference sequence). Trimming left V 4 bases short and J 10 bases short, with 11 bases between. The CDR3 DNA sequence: TGTGCCAGCAGTTTTCCCGGGACAGAGCAGTTCTTC. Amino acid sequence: CASSFPGTEQFF.

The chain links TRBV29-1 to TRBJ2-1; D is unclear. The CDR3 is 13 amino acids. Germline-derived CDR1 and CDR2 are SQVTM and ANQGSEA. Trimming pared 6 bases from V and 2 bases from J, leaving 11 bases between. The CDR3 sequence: CSVSTRTYNEQFF. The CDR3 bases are TGCAGCGTCTCGACACGAACCTACAATGAGCAGTTCTTC.

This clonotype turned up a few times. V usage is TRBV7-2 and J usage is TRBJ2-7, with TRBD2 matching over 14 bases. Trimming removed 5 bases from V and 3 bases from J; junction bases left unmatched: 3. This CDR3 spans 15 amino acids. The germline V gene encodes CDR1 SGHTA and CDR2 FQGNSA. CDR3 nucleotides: TGTGCCAGCAGCATAGGGACTAGCGGGAGCTACGAGCAGTACTTC. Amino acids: CASSIGTSGSYEQYF.

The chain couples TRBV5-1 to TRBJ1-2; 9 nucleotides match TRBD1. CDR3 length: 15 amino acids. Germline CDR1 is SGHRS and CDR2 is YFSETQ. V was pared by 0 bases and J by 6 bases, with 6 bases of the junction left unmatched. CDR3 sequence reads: CASSLAGQGPHGYTF. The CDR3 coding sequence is TGCGCCAGCAGCTTGGCGGGACAGGGCCCACATGGCTACACCTTC.

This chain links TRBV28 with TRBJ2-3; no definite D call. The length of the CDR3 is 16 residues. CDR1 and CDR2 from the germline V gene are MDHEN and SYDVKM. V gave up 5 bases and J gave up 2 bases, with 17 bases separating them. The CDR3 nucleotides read TGTGCCAGCAGTCCTAACCACCTCGGCGCCACAGATACGCAGTATTTT. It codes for CASSPNHLGATDTQYF.

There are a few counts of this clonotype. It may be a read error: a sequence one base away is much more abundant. CDR3 loop: CASSSGGETQFF. The CDR3 DNA reads as TGTGCCAGCAGCTCAGGGGGAGAGACCCAGTTCTTC. The V and J genes are TRBV9 and TRBJ2-1, with 7 bases matching TRBD1. This CDR3 is 12 amino acids long. Losses at the gene ends were 4 bases for V and 13 bases for J; bases not matched to a gene: 8. The germline CDR1 and CDR2 sequences are SGDLS and YYNGEE.

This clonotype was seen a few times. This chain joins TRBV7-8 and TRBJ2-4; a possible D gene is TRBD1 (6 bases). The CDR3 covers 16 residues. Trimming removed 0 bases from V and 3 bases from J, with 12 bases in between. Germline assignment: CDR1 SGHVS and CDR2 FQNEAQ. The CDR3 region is CASSLAQGHLKNIQYF. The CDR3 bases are TGTGCCAGCAGCTTAGCGCAGGGACACCTCAAAAACATTCAGTACTTC.

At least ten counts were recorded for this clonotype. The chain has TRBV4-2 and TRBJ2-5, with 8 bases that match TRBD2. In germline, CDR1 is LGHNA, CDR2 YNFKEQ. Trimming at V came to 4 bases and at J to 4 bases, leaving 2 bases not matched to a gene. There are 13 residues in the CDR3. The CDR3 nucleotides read TGTGCCAGCAGCCGGGGACTAGGAGAGACCCAGTACTTC. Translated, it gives CASSRGLGETQYF.